Each of the 32 T cell receptor beta chains below was sequenced from the same sample in a study of regulatory T cells in long-lasting Graves disease. The sample's time point: newly diagnosed GD, antithyroid drugs for less than 3 months. From PBMCs, RNA was extracted and then used to make the TCR library. Through Arm-PCR of CDR3 regions and iRepertoire HTBI primers, TCR beta libraries were built. TCRdb independently ran MiXCR on the multiplex PCR reads; one entry per CDR3 protein. The table records more than 350,000 distinct CDR3 sequences, approximately 15% of them present only once. This same sample was also part of a study on T cells in Graves' hyperthyroidism and ophthalmopathy.

The source was peripheral blood mononuclear cells (PBMCs), collected at new diagnosis, from a patient treated with antithyroid drugs. The receptors shown here come from a woman aged 25 to 39 with Graves disease.

A remark on this clonotype: A much larger clone differs by one base, so this may be a read error. The conserved closing phenylalanine or tryptophan is absent in this CDR3, likely reflecting a read error. This chain links TRBV7-2 with TRBJ2-1; D is unresolved. CDR1 SGHTA and CDR2 FQGNSA come from the germline V gene. V lost 4 bases to trimming and J lost 1 base, with 8 bases between them. The CDR3 sequence is 14 residues long. The CDR3 sequence is CASSYATSYNEQFS. The CDR3 DNA reads as TGTGCCAGCAGCTATGCTACATCCTACAATGAGCAGTTCTCC.

This clonotype was counted many times. This sequence is one base from a far larger clone and is likely a read error. V usage is TRBV10-3 and J usage is TRBJ2-3, with 11 nucleotides matching TRBD2. CDR1 and CDR2 from the germline V gene are ENHRY and SYGVKD. This CDR3 has 14 amino acids. V was pared by 4 bases and J by 3 bases, with 0 bases of the junction left unmatched. In DNA form, the CDR3 reads TGTGCCATCAGTGGGACTAGCGGGACAGATACGCAGTATTTT. The encoded protein is CAISGTSGTDTQYF.

This clonotype was found many times. V is TRBV18 and J is TRBJ1-5; D gene ambiguous. Germline V lookup: CDR1 KGHSH, CDR2 LQKENI. V dropped 6 bases and J dropped 7 bases, with 19 bases sitting between them. The CDR3 covers 15 residues. This chain's CDR3 is CASSLQEGIGQPQHF. DNA for the CDR3: TGTGCCAGCTCTCTCCAGGAGGGCATCGGACAGCCCCAGCATTTT.

The chain is built from TRBV7-9 and TRBJ2-1; 10 nucleotides align to TRBD2. The CDR3 is 15 residues long. Germline loops: CDR1 SEHNR, CDR2 FQNEAQ (reference sequence). Trimming cost V 1 base and J 10 bases; bases outside gene matches: 7. The CDR3 DNA is TGTGCCAGCAGCTTAGGAACTAGCGGGATATACGAGCAGTTCTTC. It encodes CASSLGTSGIYEQFF.

At least ten counts were recorded for this clonotype. This chain uses TRBV5-4 with TRBJ1-2; D not resolved. Germline CDR1 is SGHNT and CDR2 is YYREEE (reference sequence). The CDR3 loop spans 16 amino acids. Trimming pared 1 base from V and 4 bases from J, leaving 17 bases between. The CDR3 DNA reads as TGTGCCAGCAGCTTGCCCGGATCCTCCTATCGCTATGGCTACACCTTC. It encodes CASSLPGSSYRYGYTF.

This clonotype was observed at least ten times. The genes are TRBV20-1 and TRBJ2-1; 9 bases match TRBD2. V lost 6 bases to trimming and J lost 6 bases; unmatched junction nucleotides: 9. The germline V gene encodes CDR1 DFQATT and CDR2 SNEGSKA (reference sequence). This CDR3 region has 14 residues. CDR3 coding DNA: TGCAGTGCCTTCCCTAGCGGGACCTCCAATGAGCAGTTCTTC. This translates into CSAFPSGTSNEQFF.

In its sample, this clonotype was seen many times. This chain links TRBV3-1 with TRBJ2-7; 10 bases map to TRBD1. Germline assignment: CDR1 LGHDT and CDR2 YNNKEL (reference sequence). With 4 bases clipped from V and 3 bases from J, the junction kept 12 bases outside the gene matches. The length of the CDR3 is 17 residues. The CDR3 sequence is CASSPGHGGQGFYEQYF. In DNA form, the CDR3 reads TGTGCCAGCAGCCCAGGACACGGGGGACAGGGGTTCTACGAGCAGTACTTC.

On this clonotype: A much larger clone differs from this one at a single base, so this may be a read error. V gene TRBV5-1 combines with J gene TRBJ2-7; 8 bases fit TRBD2. The germline V gene has CDR1 SGHRS and CDR2 YFSETQ. The CDR3 runs to 16 residues. V trimming: 4 bases; J trimming: 7 bases; junction bases outside the gene matches: 16. The CDR3 DNA reads TGCGCCAGCAGCCTCACTAGCGGTTCTTCTCTTTATGAGCAGTACTTC. It yields the protein CASSLTSGSSLYEQYF.

The rearrangement links TRBV28 to TRBJ2-5; 9 bases agree with TRBD2. After removal of 6 bases from V and 11 bases from J, the junction contained 19 bases not matched to a gene. The CDR3 covers 16 residues. Per the germline V gene, CDR1 is MDHEN and CDR2 is SYDVKM. CDR3 sequence (DNA): TGTGCCAGCAGCGGCCCGTTAGCGGGAGTATTGGAGATTCAGTACTTC. Protein product: CASSGPLAGVLEIQYF.

The rearrangement links TRBV18 to TRBJ2-1, with 9 nucleotides matching TRBD2. The V segment lost 2 bases and the J segment 1 base; nucleotides outside the gene matches: 9. The CDR3 is made up of 18 amino acids. The V gene's germline CDR1 is KGHSH and CDR2 LQKENI. The CDR3 is CASSPSDVAGESYNEQFF. CDR3 in DNA: TGTGCCAGCTCACCATCTGACGTAGCGGGAGAATCCTACAATGAGCAGTTCTTC.

This clonotype was recorded a few times. This chain links TRBV5-8 with TRBJ1-2, with 7 bases aligning to TRBD1. After removal of 1 base from V and 8 bases from J, the junction contained 11 bases not matched to a gene. The CDR3 consists of 15 residues. Per germline, CDR1 SGHTS and CDR2 YDEGEE. The CDR3 loop is CASSLWLRTGRGYTF. The DNA for the CDR3 is TGTGCCAGCAGCTTGTGGCTTCGGACAGGACGGGGCTACACCTTC.

This clonotype was detected many times. This rearrangement joins TRBV11-2 to TRBJ2-1; D might be TRBD1 or TRBD2, each matching 5 bases. Trimming shortened V by 0 bases and J by 0 bases, and 18 bases separated the two germline ends. The CDR3 covers 19 residues. CDR1 and CDR2 from the germline V gene are SGHAT and FQNNGV. CDR3 residues: CASSLEGVGVSSSYNEQFF. The DNA of the CDR3 is TGTGCCAGCAGCTTAGAGGGGGTTGGGGTCTCCAGCTCCTACAATGAGCAGTTCTTC.

The rearrangement uses TRBV19 and TRBJ2-5, with 10 bases lining up with TRBD1. The CDR3 is 17 amino acids. The junction had 9 bases not matched to a gene; V was cut back by 0 bases and J by 5 bases. The germline gives CDR1 LNHDA, CDR2 SQIVND (reference sequence). CDR3 protein: CASSIDETGGKSETQYF. As DNA, the CDR3 is TGTGCCAGTAGTATAGATGAGACAGGGGGCAAGTCGGAGACCCAGTACTTC.

This clonotype came up many times. The chain uses TRBV30 and TRBJ2-3; 8 bases agree with TRBD2. Germline V gene sequence: CDR1 GTSNPN, CDR2 SVGIG (reference sequence). CDR3 length: 14 amino acids. Trimming took 4 bases from V and 6 from J; bases not matched to a gene: 9. The CDR3 DNA sequence: TGTGCCTGGAAGGTAGCGGGGTCTGGGGATACGCAGTATTTT. Amino acid sequence: CAWKVAGSGDTQYF.

This sequence joins TRBV5-4 and TRBJ2-4, with 8 bases that match TRBD2. Germline trimming cut 2 bases from V and 13 bases from J; bases unmatched to any gene: 14. Germline loops: CDR1 SGHNT, CDR2 YYREEE (reference sequence). The CDR3 length is 15 residues. This CDR3 is CASSFPGRARNEQYF. CDR3 coding DNA: TGTGCCAGCAGCTTTCCCGGGAGGGCGAGAAATGAGCAGTACTTC.

This clonotype was detected only a few times. Mismatch with germline at one junction end may stem from a read error. The chain carries TRBV20-1 and TRBJ2-1, with 9 bases that match TRBD2. CDR3 length equals 13 residues. Germline V gene data show CDR1 as DFQATT and CDR2 as SNEGSKA (reference sequence). CDR3 DNA sequence: TGCAGTGCTAGACTAGCGGGGTACAGTGAGCAGTTCTTC. The encoded protein is CSARLAGYSEQFF.

V and J are TRBV12-3 or TRBV12-4 and TRBJ2-7; D unclear. V gave up 2 bases and J gave up 7 bases, with 12 bases separating them. The CDR3 totals 13 residues. The CDR3 DNA is TGTGCCAGCAGTTTACTGGCCCTCGGGGAGCAGTACTTC. Its translation: CASSLLALGEQYF.

This clonotype was detected many times. The chain carries TRBV2 and TRBJ1-2, with D tentatively TRBD1 (6 bases). V dropped 5 bases and J dropped 0 bases, with 10 bases sitting between them. The CDR3 runs 14 residues. Germline V gene data show CDR1 as SNHLY and CDR2 as FYNNEI. DNA of the CDR3: TGTGCCAGCAGTTACCGACAGGCTAACTATGGCTACACCTTC. Translated: CASSYRQANYGYTF.

This clonotype was seen at least ten times. The chain couples TRBV3-1 to TRBJ2-7, with D perhaps TRBD2 (5 bases). Germline V gene data show CDR1 as LGHDT and CDR2 as YNNKEL (reference sequence). Trimming removed 1 base from V and 7 bases from J, with 14 bases in between. The CDR3 runs to 14 residues. The DNA of the CDR3 is TGTGCCAGCAGCCAAGGATCCGGGGTCGGGGAGCAGTACTTC. Protein sequence: CASSQGSGVGEQYF.

In the case of this clonotype: This may stem from a read error, because a much larger clone lies one nucleotide away. V gene TRBV24-1 combines with J gene TRBJ2-1; the D gene is possibly TRBD2 (5 bases). Germline assignment: CDR1 KGHDR and CDR2 SFDVKD. This CDR3 has 15 residues. This CDR3 is CATGELRGSYNEQFF. The CDR3, as DNA: TGTGCCACCGGTGAACTACGGGGCTCCTACAATGAGCAGTTCTTC.

As regards this clonotype: It may be a read error: a sequence one base away is much more abundant. The chain has TRBV6-2 or TRBV6-3 and TRBJ2-7, with 7 positions matching TRBD2. Germline values: CDR1 MNHEY, CDR2 SVGEGT. Losses at the gene ends were 5 bases for V and 2 bases for J; bases not matched to a gene: 9. This CDR3 region has 15 residues. CDR3 in amino acids: CASSRQAGEPYEQYF. CDR3 bases: TGTGCCAGCAGTCGTCAGGCGGGGGAACCCTACGAGCAGTACTTC.

As for this clonotype: Given a much more abundant clone one base away, this may be a read error. The V call is TRBV28, the J call TRBJ2-1; unclear D gene. Germline assignment: CDR1 MDHEN and CDR2 SYDVKM. The CDR3 is 15 residues long. V was clipped by 4 bases and J by 7 bases, with 17 bases between them. The CDR3 DNA follows: TGTGCCAGCAGTTCTGGCCCTAACCAACGGAATGAGCAGTTCTTC. Its translation is CASSSGPNQRNEQFF.

This clonotype was picked up a small number of times. This chain uses TRBV4-1 with TRBJ2-5, with 7 nucleotides matching TRBD2. The V and J ends lost 6 bases and 5 bases, in that order; junction bases with no gene match: 3. CDR3 length: 12 amino acids. Germline CDR1 MGHRA, CDR2 YSYEKL. The CDR3 nucleotides are TGCGCCAGCAGTGGGACTACCGAGACCCAGTACTTC. Residues: CASSGTTETQYF.

This clonotype came up many times. V usage is TRBV20-1 and J usage is TRBJ2-7, with no clear D. Trimming pared 3 bases from V and 2 bases from J, leaving 8 bases between. CDR1 DFQATT and CDR2 SNEGSKA come from the germline V gene (reference sequence). The CDR3 has 12 residues. CDR3 nucleotides: TGCAGTGCTAGTGCGGCGGCCTACGAGCAGTACTTC. Translated: CSASAAAYEQYF.

Remarks on this clonotype: A much more abundant neighbour one base away suggests this may be a read error. The chain is built from TRBV13 and TRBJ1-4; a possible D gene is TRBD1 (5 bases). CDR1 and CDR2 from the germline V gene are PRHDT and FYEKMQ (reference sequence). The CDR3 covers 19 residues. V was trimmed by 5 bases and J by 3 bases, leaving 25 bases between them. DNA for the CDR3: TGTGCCAGCAGCGGTCAGGATCCCCCAGCGGGGGTAGCTAATGAAAAACTGTTTTTT. Translating it yields CASSGQDPPAGVANEKLFF.

V is TRBV20-1 and J is TRBJ1-1; 7 nucleotides match TRBD1. The germline CDR1 and CDR2 sequences are DFQATT and SNEGSKA (reference sequence). The CDR3 sequence is 14 residues long. V gave up 1 base and J gave up 0 bases; unmatched junction bases: 2. The CDR3 loop reads CSARAGQVNTEAFF. The CDR3 nucleotides are TGCAGTGCTAGAGCTGGACAGGTGAACACTGAAGCTTTCTTT.

With regard to this clonotype: A read error may produce the germline difference seen at one junction end. The CDR3 here is CASNPPAGELFF. The CDR3 coding sequence is TGCGCCAGTAATCCTCCCGCCGGGGAGCTGTTTTTT. This chain uses TRBV19 with TRBJ2-2; D gene unclear. The V gene's germline CDR1 is LNHDA and CDR2 SQIVND (reference sequence). The CDR3 covers 12 residues.

This clonotype was observed at least ten times. The V call is TRBV2, the J call TRBJ1-4; tentative D call: TRBD1 (6 bases). Germline CDR1 is SNHLY and CDR2 is FYNNEI. The ends were cut back, 3 bases at V and 0 bases at J, with 20 bases in the middle. CDR3 length equals 19 residues. CDR3 DNA sequence: TGTGCCAGCAGTGAGAAGGCAGGGGTCAACCTTGCAACTAATGAAAAACTGTTTTTT. This codes for CASSEKAGVNLATNEKLFF.

This clonotype came up many times. The genes are TRBV11-2 and TRBJ2-7; TRBD1 matches 12 bases. V shed 1 base, J shed 6 bases, and the junction held 7 bases outside the gene matches. CDR3 length: 16 residues. Germline V gene lookup returns CDR1 SGHAT and CDR2 FQNNGV. The CDR3 reads CASSLVRGTGGSEQYF. The CDR3 DNA sequence: TGTGCCAGCAGCTTAGTACGTGGGACAGGGGGCAGCGAGCAGTACTTC.

This clonotype has more than one count but fewer than ten. The chain combines TRBV5-1 with TRBJ2-5; 7 positions agree with TRBD1. The V and J ends lost 2 bases and 4 bases, in that order; junction bases with no gene match: 2. Germline CDR1 reads SGHRS; CDR2 reads YFSETQ. This CDR3 is 13 amino acids long. The CDR3 reads CASSFRQGETQYF. For the CDR3, the DNA is TGCGCCAGCAGCTTCAGACAGGGAGAGACCCAGTACTTC.

This clonotype was counted at least ten times. The rearrangement links TRBV12-3 or TRBV12-4 to TRBJ2-1; D might be TRBD2 (5 bases). The CDR3 has 13 residues. V lost 4 bases and J lost 8, with 12 bases in between. The CDR3 loop reads CASSSYASYEQFF. Here the CDR3 DNA reads TGTGCCAGCAGTTCGTACGCTAGCTATGAGCAGTTCTTC.

A few counts support this clonotype. The chain links TRBV19 to TRBJ2-5, with D tentatively TRBD1 (6 bases). V was trimmed by 2 bases and J by 1 base, leaving 14 bases between them. The CDR3 is 16 amino acids. Germline CDR1 reads LNHDA; CDR2 reads SQIVND (reference sequence). CDR3 amino acids: CASSISAGVVQETQYF. The CDR3 DNA follows: TGTGCCAGTAGTATAAGCGCAGGGGTGGTCCAAGAGACCCAGTACTTC.